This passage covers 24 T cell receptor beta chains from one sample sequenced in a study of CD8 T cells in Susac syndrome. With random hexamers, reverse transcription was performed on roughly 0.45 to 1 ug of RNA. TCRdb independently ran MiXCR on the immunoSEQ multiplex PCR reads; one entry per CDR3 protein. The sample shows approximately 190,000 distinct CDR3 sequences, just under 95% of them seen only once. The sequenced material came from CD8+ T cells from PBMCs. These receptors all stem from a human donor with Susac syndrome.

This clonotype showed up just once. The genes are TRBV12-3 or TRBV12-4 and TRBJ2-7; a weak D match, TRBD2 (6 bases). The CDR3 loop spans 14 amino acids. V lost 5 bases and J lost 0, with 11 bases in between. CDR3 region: CASSPRRDSYEQYF. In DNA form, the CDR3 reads TGTGCCAGCAGTCCCAGGAGGGACTCCTACGAGCAGTACTTC.

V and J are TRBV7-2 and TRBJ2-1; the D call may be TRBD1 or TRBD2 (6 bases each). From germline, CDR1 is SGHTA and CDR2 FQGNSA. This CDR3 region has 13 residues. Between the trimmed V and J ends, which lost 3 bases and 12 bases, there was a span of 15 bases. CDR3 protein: CASSFGQTSRQFF. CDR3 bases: TGTGCCAGCAGCTTTGGACAGACTAGTCGGCAGTTCTTC.

In DNA form, the CDR3 reads TGTGCCAGCAGCTTAGATCTCAGGACAGGGGTCCATGGCTACACCTTC. Translation gives CASSLDLRTGVHGYTF. This sequence joins TRBV11-2 and TRBJ1-2; 9 bases map to TRBD1. This CDR3 spans 16 amino acids. The trim removed 0 bases at V and 6 bases at J, leaving 8 bases unmatched. Looked up from germline, CDR1 is SGHAT and CDR2 is FQNNGV.

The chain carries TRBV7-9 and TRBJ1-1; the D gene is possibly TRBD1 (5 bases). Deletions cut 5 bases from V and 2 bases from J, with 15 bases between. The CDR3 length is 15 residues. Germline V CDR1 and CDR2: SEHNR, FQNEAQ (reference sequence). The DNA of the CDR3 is TGTGCCAGCAGCATCCTGACAGCCCGCAACACTGAAGCTTTCTTT. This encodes CASSILTARNTEAFF.

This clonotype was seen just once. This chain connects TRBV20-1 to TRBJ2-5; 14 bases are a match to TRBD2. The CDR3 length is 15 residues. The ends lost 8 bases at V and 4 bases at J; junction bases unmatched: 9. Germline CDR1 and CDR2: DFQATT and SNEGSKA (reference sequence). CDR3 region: CSSRQGLAGAETQYF. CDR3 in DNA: TGCAGTTCGAGACAGGGACTAGCGGGAGCAGAGACCCAGTACTTC.

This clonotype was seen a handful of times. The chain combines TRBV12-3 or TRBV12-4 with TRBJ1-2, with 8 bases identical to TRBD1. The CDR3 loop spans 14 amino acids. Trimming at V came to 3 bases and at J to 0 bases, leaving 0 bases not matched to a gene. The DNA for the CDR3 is TGTGCCAGCAGTTTGACAGGGGCTAACTATGGCTACACCTTC. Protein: CASSLTGANYGYTF.

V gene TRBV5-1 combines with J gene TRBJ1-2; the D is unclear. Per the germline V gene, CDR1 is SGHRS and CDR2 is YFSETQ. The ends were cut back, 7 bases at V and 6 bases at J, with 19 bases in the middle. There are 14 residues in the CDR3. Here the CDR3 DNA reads TGCGCCAGCCGTACTTGGCAGGCACCTAATGGCTACACCTTC. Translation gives CASRTWQAPNGYTF.

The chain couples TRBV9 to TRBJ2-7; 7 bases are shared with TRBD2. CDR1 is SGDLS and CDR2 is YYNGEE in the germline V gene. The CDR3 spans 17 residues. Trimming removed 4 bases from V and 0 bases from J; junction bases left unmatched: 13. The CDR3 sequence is CASSRTTELARSYEQYF. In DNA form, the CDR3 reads TGTGCCAGCAGCCGTACAACAGAACTAGCGCGCTCCTACGAGCAGTACTTC. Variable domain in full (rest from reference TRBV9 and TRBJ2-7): DSGVTQTPKHLITATGQRVTLRCSPRSGDLSVYWYQQSLDQGLQFLIQYYNGEERAKGNILERFSAQQFPDLHSELNLSSLELGDSALYFCASSRTTELARSYEQYFGPGTRLTVT.

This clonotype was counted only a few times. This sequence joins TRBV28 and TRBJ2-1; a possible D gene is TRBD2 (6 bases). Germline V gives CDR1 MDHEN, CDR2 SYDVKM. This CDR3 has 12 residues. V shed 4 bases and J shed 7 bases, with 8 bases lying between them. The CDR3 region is CASSSGGNEQFF. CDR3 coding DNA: TGTGCCAGCAGTTCTGGGGGGAATGAGCAGTTCTTC.

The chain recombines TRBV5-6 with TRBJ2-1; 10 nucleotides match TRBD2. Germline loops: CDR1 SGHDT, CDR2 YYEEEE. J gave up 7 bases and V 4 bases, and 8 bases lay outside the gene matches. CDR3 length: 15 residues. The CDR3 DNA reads TGTGCCAGCAGCCCCTACCTAGCGGGAGTAAATGAGCAGTTCTTC. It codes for CASSPYLAGVNEQFF.

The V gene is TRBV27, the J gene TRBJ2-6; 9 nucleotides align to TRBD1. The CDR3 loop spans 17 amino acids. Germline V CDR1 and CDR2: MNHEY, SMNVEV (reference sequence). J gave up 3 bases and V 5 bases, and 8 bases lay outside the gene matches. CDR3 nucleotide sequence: TGTGCCAGCAGTAGAAACAGGGGGCGGAGTGGGGCCAACGTCCTGACTTTC. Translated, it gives CASSRNRGRSGANVLTF.

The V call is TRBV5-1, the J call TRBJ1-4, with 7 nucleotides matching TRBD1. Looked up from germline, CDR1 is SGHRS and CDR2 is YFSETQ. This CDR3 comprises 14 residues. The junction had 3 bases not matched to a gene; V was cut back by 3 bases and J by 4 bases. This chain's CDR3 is CASSSQGRNEKLFF. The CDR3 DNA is TGCGCCAGCAGCTCACAGGGGCGTAATGAAAAACTGTTTTTT. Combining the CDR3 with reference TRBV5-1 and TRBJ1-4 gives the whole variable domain KAGVTQTPRYLIKTRGQQVTLSCSPISGHRSVSWYQQTPGQGLQFLFEYFSETQRNKGNFPGRFSGRQFSNSRSEMNVSTLELGDSALYLCASSSQGRNEKLFFGSGTQLSVL.

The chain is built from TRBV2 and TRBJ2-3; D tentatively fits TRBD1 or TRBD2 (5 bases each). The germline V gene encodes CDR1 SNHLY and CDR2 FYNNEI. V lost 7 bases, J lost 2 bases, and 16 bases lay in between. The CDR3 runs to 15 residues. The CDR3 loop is CASISGTDYTDTQYF. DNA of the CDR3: TGTGCCAGCATTTCGGGGACCGATTACACAGATACGCAGTATTTT.

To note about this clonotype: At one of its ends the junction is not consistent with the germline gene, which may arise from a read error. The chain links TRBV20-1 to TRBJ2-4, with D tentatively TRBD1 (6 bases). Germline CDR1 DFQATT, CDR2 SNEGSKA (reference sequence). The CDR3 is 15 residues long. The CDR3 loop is CSARSGQLAKDIQYF. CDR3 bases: TGCAGTGCTAGAAGTGGACAGCTAGCCAAAGACATTCAGTACTTC.

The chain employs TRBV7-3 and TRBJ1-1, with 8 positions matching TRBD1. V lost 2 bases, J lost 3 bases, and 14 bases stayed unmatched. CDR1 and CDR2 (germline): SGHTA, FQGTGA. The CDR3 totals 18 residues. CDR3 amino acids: CASSLFPPDDRGHTEAFF. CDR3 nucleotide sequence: TGTGCCAGCAGCTTATTCCCTCCCGACGACAGGGGCCACACTGAAGCTTTCTTT.

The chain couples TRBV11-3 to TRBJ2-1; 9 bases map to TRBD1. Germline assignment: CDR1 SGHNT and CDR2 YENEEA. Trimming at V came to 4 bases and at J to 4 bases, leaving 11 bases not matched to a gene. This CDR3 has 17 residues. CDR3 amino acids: CASSSTTGTGPYNEQFF. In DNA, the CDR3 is TGTGCCAGCAGCTCAACAACCGGGACAGGGCCATACAATGAGCAGTTCTTC.

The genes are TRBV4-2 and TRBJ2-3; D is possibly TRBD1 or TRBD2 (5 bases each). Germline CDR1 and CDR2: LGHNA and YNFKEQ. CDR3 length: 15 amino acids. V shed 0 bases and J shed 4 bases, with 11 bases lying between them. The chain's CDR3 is CASSQETRGADTQYF. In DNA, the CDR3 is TGTGCCAGCAGCCAAGAAACTAGAGGGGCAGATACGCAGTATTTT.

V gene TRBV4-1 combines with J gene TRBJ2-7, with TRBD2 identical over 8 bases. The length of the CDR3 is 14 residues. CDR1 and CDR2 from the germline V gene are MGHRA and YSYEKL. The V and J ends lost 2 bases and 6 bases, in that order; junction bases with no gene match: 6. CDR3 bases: TGCGCCAGCAGCCAATCGGGGGGGCCCGGCGAGCAGTACTTC. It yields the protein CASSQSGGPGEQYF.

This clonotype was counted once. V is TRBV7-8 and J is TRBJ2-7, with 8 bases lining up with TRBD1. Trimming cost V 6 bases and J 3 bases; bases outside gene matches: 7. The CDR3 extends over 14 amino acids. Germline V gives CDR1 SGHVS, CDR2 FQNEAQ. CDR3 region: CASRVGQGGYEQYF. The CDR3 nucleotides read TGTGCCAGCAGGGTCGGACAGGGCGGCTACGAGCAGTACTTC.

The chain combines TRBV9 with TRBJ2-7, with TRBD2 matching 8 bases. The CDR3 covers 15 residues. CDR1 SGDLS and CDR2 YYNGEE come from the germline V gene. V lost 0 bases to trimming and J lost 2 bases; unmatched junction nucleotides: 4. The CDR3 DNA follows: TGTGCCAGCAGCGTAGACGCGGGGGGTACCTACGAGCAGTACTTC. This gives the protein CASSVDAGGTYEQYF.

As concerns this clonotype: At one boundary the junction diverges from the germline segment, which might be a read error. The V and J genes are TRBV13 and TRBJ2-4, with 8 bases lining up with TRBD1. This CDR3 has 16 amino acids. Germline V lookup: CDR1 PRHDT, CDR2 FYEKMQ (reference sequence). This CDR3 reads CASSLGQGGPKNIQYF. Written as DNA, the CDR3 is TGTGCCAGCAGCCTAGGACAGGGTGGGCCAAAAAACATTCAGTACTTC.

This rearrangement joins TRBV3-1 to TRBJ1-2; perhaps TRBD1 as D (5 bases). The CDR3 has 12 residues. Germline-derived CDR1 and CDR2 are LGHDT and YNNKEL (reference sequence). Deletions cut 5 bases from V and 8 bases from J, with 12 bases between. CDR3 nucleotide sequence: TGTGCCAGCAGCAATAGGGGCGCGGGCTACACCTTC. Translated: CASSNRGAGYTF.

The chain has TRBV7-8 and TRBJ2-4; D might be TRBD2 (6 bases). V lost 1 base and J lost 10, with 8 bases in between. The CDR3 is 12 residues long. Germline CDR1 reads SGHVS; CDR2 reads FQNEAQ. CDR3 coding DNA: TGTGCCAGCAGCTTAGGGGGGGAAATTCAGTACTTC. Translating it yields CASSLGGEIQYF.

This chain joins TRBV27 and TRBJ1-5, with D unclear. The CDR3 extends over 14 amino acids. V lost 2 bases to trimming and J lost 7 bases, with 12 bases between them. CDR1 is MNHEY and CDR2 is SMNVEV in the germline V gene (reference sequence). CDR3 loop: CASSLRGFEQPQHF. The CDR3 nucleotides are TGTGCCAGCAGTTTACGAGGGTTTGAGCAGCCCCAGCATTTT.